The 9 T cell receptor beta chains given below trace back to one sample, sequenced in a study of T cell changes during pregnancy in multiple sclerosis. Sequenced by immunoSEQ multiplex PCR; TCRdb stores in-frame clones only, minus some. The data hold some 85,000 clones, with approximately 94% observed a single time. The material was peripheral blood, obtained in the third trimester of pregnancy. The receptors shown here come from a female donor with multiple sclerosis, enrolled in a pregnancy study.

This chain links TRBV19 with TRBJ2-7, with 10 bases identical to TRBD1. CDR1 LNHDA and CDR2 SQIVND come from the germline V gene (reference sequence). This CDR3 region has 16 residues. V shed 7 bases, J shed 6 bases, and the junction held 15 bases outside the gene matches. The CDR3 DNA sequence: TGTGCCAGTAAATCCTTTTTCTGGGACAGGGGCGGCGAGCAGTACTTC. Its translation: CASKSFFWDRGGEQYF.

This chain links TRBV7-6 with TRBJ1-2, with a tentative D call TRBD1 (5 bases). Trimming shortened V by 5 bases and J by 1 base, and 14 bases separated the two germline ends. Per germline, CDR1 SGHVS and CDR2 FNYEAQ. The CDR3 consists of 15 residues. CDR3 DNA: TGTGCCAGCAGCCCCGGGGCGGGGGATAACTATGGCTACACCTTC. Its translation is CASSPGAGDNYGYTF. The whole variable domain, filled in from reference TRBV7-6 and TRBJ1-2, reads GAGVSQSPRYKVTKRGQDVALRCDPISGHVSLYWYRQALGQGPEFLTYFNYEAQQDKSGLPNDRFSAERPEGSISTLTIQRTEQRDSAMYRCASSPGAGDNYGYTFGSGTRLTVV.

This clone was seen just once. The genes are TRBV6-5 and TRBJ2-3; the D gene is possibly TRBD2 (6 bases). The CDR3 has 13 amino acids. The ends were cut back, 6 bases at V and 4 bases at J, with 11 bases in the middle. Germline lookup yields CDR1 MNHEY and CDR2 SVGAGI. CDR3 bases: TGTGCCAGCAGGCGGACTATCGCAGATACGCAGTATTTT. This sequence encodes CASRRTIADTQYF.

The chain links TRBV5-8 to TRBJ2-2, with TRBD1 identical over 7 bases. There are 15 residues in the CDR3. The V gene's germline CDR1 is SGHTS and CDR2 YDEGEE. J lost 7 bases, V lost 2 bases, and 8 bases had no gene match. CDR3 bases: TGTGCCAGCAGCTTAAAAGACAGGGTTAACGGGGAGCTGTTTTTT. Translated, it gives CASSLKDRVNGELFF.

The chain uses TRBV5-1 and TRBJ2-5; D is possibly TRBD2 (6 bases). Germline V gene lookup returns CDR1 SGHRS and CDR2 YFSETQ. The CDR3 is 16 residues long. V dropped 4 bases and J dropped 1 base, with 17 bases sitting between them. CDR3 in DNA: TGCGCCAGCAGCCCGACCAGCCCCGGGGGCCAAGAGACCCAGTACTTC. Its protein is CASSPTSPGGQETQYF.

This chain uses TRBV5-1 with TRBJ2-3; perhaps TRBD2 as D (6 bases). The CDR3 extends over 15 amino acids. The V gene lost 6 bases and the J gene lost 3 bases, with 17 bases spanning the gap. From germline, CDR1 is SGHRS and CDR2 YFSETQ. The chain's CDR3 is CASTEGGDRTDTQYF. In DNA, the CDR3 is TGCGCCAGCACCGAGGGCGGGGACCGGACAGATACGCAGTATTTT.

The genes are TRBV6-5 and TRBJ1-1; D is perhaps TRBD1 (6 bases). With 5 bases removed from V and 5 bases from J, the gap between germline ends came to 15 bases. The CDR3 extends over 14 amino acids. Germline values: CDR1 MNHEY, CDR2 SVGAGI. The CDR3 loop reads CASSLTGYRTEAFF. CDR3 nucleotide sequence: TGTGCCAGCAGTCTCACAGGGTATCGGACTGAAGCTTTCTTT.

The chain carries TRBV5-1 and TRBJ2-7, with D possibly being TRBD2 (6 bases). The CDR3 length is 10 residues. Germline assignment: CDR1 SGHRS and CDR2 YFSETQ. V lost 2 bases, J lost 9 bases, and 6 bases lay in between. CDR3 amino acids: CASSLAGQYF. Here the CDR3 DNA reads TGCGCCAGCAGCTTAGCGGGGCAGTACTTC.

The chain is built from TRBV6-5 and TRBJ2-7, with 13 nucleotides matching TRBD2. CDR1 is MNHEY and CDR2 is SVGAGI in the germline V gene. V dropped 5 bases and J dropped 6; count of bases not matched to a gene: 4. This CDR3 is built from 14 residues. CDR3 coding DNA: TGTGCCAGCAGTCGGACTAGCGGGAGCGGCGAGCAGTACTTC. Translation gives CASSRTSGSGEQYF.